One and the same sample provided the 11 T cell receptor beta chains below, sequenced in a study of cytomegalovirus exposure and HLA in healthy donors. It was with 60 Vbeta and 13 Jbeta primers that the PCR ran. The protocol was immunoSEQ multiplex PCR, while the TCRdb copy is restricted to in-frame clones and leaves out a portion. The table has 100,000 or so clones, roughly 66% seen once. Sequencing used PBMCs. These receptors were taken from a young man in good health and CMV-seronegative.

This chain links TRBV19 with TRBJ1-2; D is perhaps TRBD1 (5 bases). Germline assignment: CDR1 LNHDA and CDR2 SQIVND (reference sequence). V shed 6 bases and J shed 2 bases, with 16 bases lying between them. The CDR3 runs to 15 residues. CDR3 bases: TGTGCCAGTAGGATCCCCCGGCAGGGAAACTATGGCTACACCTTC. It codes for CASRIPRQGNYGYTF.

This chain links TRBV2 with TRBJ2-1; TRBD2 matches at 11 bases. This CDR3 region has 15 residues. Germline values: CDR1 SNHLY, CDR2 FYNNEI. V was pared by 7 bases and J by 5 bases, with 7 bases of the junction left unmatched. CDR3 coding DNA: TGTGCCAGCAATATGCTAGCGGGGGGAAACAATGAGCAGTTCTTC. Translating gives CASNMLAGGNNEQFF. The full variable domain, rest sourced from reference TRBV2 and TRBJ2-1, is EPEVTQTPSHQVTQMGQEVILRCVPISNHLYFYWYRQILGQKVEFLVSFYNNEISEKSEIFDDQFSVERPDGSNFTLKIRSTKLEDSAMYFCASNMLAGGNNEQFFGPGTRLTVL.

This chain joins TRBV5-1 and TRBJ2-3; 10 bases are a match to TRBD2. The CDR3 runs 19 residues. Germline loops: CDR1 SGHRS, CDR2 YFSETQ. The V gene end was trimmed by 0 bases and the J gene end by 3 bases; junction bases not matched to a gene: 13. CDR3 bases: TGCGCCAGCAGCTTGGCCCCCCGCCGTCTAGCGGGAGTGACAGATACGCAGTATTTT. This encodes CASSLAPRRLAGVTDTQYF.

J is TRBJ2-7 and V is TRBV6-1; D might be TRBD2 (6 bases). V lost 6 bases to trimming and J lost 3 bases, with 18 bases between them. The CDR3 covers 15 residues. Germline loops: CDR1 MNHNS, CDR2 SASEGT. The CDR3 sequence is CASREGLLRLYEQYF. Here the CDR3 DNA reads TGTGCCAGCAGAGAGGGACTCCTCAGACTCTACGAGCAGTACTTC.

This chain connects TRBV6-5 to TRBJ2-3; TRBD2 is a possible D gene (7 bases). The V and J ends lost 0 bases and 2 bases respectively, with 12 bases between them. The CDR3 has 16 residues. The germline V gene has CDR1 MNHEY and CDR2 SVGAGI. CDR3 loop: CASSYSGGAHTDTQYF. Written as DNA, the CDR3 is TGTGCCAGCAGTTACTCGGGGGGGGCTCACACAGATACGCAGTATTTT.

Note on this clone: The same CDR3 arises from other DNA sequences in this sample as well. This chain connects TRBV30 to TRBJ1-1, with a tentative D call TRBD1 (6 bases). This CDR3 region has 14 residues. The V end was cut by 3 bases, the J end by 5 bases, with 16 bases between. CDR1 and CDR2 from the germline V gene are GTSNPN and SVGIG (reference sequence). Here the CDR3 DNA reads TGTGCCTGGAGGTGGGGGGGGGCACTTACTGAAGCTTTCTTT. Its protein is CAWRWGGALTEAFF.

The chain joins TRBV7-8 to TRBJ1-1; 7 nucleotides agree with TRBD1. The CDR3 has 17 residues. From germline, CDR1 is SGHVS and CDR2 FQNEAQ. J was trimmed by 4 bases and V by 5 bases; bases with no gene match: 16. The CDR3 spells CASSIKGTEMRGTEAFF. In DNA form, the CDR3 reads TGTGCCAGCAGCATAAAAGGGACAGAGATGCGGGGCACTGAAGCTTTCTTT.

The chain carries TRBV18 and TRBJ2-3; 8 bases are a match to TRBD1. The length of the CDR3 is 16 residues. Germline V CDR1 and CDR2: KGHSH, LQKENI. Unmatched junction bases numbered 6, after V lost 4 bases and J lost 0 bases. CDR3 DNA sequence: TGTGCCAGCTCACTCCTGACAGGGGAAAGCACAGATACGCAGTATTTT. Translated, it gives CASSLLTGESTDTQYF.

The genes are TRBV30 and TRBJ1-1; D perhaps matches TRBD1 (5 bases). CDR3 length equals 12 residues. Trimming took off 6 bases at V and 11 bases at J, with 19 bases between the two ends. CDR1 GTSNPN and CDR2 SVGIG come from the germline V gene (reference sequence). The DNA of the CDR3 is TGTGCCTGTGGGACTTCGGTTATAGTGGCTTTCTTT. It translates to CACGTSVIVAFF.

V and J are TRBV27 and TRBJ1-5, with D hard to call. CDR1 MNHEY and CDR2 SMNVEV come from the germline V gene (reference sequence). CDR3 size: 15 residues. Trimming removed 0 bases from V and 6 bases from J, with 12 bases in between. CDR3: CASSLSMGLGQPQHF. CDR3 DNA: TGTGCCAGCAGTTTATCGATGGGCTTGGGTCAGCCCCAGCATTTT.

This chain connects TRBV5-1 to TRBJ2-7; 7 bases are shared with TRBD1. CDR3 length equals 12 residues. V lost 2 bases to trimming and J lost 5 bases; unmatched junction nucleotides: 1. Looked up from germline, CDR1 is SGHRS and CDR2 is YFSETQ. For the CDR3, the DNA is TGCGCCAGCAGCTTTACAGGGGACGAGCAGTACTTC. Translating it yields CASSFTGDEQYF.